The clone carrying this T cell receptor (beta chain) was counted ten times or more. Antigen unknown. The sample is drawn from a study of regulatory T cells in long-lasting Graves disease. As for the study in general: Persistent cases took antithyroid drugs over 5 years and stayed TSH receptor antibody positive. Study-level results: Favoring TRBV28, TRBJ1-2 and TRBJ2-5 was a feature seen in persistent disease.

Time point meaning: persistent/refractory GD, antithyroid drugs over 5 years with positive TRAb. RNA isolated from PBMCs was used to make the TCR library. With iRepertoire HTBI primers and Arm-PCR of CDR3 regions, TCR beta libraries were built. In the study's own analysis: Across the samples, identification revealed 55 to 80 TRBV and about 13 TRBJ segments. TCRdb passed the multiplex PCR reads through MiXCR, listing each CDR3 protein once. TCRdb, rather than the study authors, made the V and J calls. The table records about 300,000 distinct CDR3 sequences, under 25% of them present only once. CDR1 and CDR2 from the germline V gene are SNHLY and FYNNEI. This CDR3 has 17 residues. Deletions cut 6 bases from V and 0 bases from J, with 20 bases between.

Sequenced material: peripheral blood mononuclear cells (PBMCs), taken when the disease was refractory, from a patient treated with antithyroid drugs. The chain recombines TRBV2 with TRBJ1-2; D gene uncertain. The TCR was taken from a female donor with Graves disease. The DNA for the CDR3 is TGTGCCAGCAGACCGACGGCGGAAACAATTACTAACTATGGCTACACCTTC. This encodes CASRPTAETITNYGYTF.